This T cell receptor beta chain is from a study of blood T cell repertoires in COVID-19. The CDR3 covers 14 residues. Per the germline V gene, CDR1 is MDHEN and CDR2 is SYDVKM. V lost 3 bases to trimming and J lost 8 bases; unmatched junction nucleotides: 8. In the source study's methods: Amplification with reference gene primers provided the estimates of nucleated cell counts. Clones were read by immunoSEQ multiplex PCR, and TCRdb kept only the in-frame ones, dropping some. V and J calls and clone size are given by that table; D and trimming were obtained from the DNA. The table records some 120,000 clones, 85% of them present only once. In Seattle, patients joined the study during active infection and were tracked longitudinally.

The receptor comes from a woman older than 75 with COVID-19, enrolled during active disease. The chain has TRBV28 and TRBJ1-2; 8 bases fit TRBD1. Sequences were obtained from peripheral blood. CDR3 DNA sequence: TGTGCCAGCAGTTTGGGGCAGGGGGCGAAGGGCTACACCTTC. This translates into CASSLGQGAKGYTF.